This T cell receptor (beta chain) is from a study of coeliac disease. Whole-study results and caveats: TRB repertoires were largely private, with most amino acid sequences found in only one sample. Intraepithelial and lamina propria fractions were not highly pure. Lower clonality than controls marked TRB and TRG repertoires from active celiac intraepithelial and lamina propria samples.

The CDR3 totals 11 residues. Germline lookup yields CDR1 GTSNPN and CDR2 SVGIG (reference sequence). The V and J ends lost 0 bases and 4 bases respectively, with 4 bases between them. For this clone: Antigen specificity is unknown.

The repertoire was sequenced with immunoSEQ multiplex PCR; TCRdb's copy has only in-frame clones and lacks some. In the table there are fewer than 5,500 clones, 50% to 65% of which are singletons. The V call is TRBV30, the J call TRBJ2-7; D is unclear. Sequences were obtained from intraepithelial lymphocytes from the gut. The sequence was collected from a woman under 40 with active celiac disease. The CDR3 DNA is TGTGCCTGGAGTGTATCGTACGAGCAGTACTTC. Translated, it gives CAWSVSYEQYF.